A selection of T cell receptor beta chains follows, all from one sample in a study of cytomegalovirus exposure and HLA in healthy donors. Measured with immunoSEQ multiplex PCR; TCRdb has only the in-frame clones, and not every one. Among 180,000 or so clones, 76% were seen once, and the ten largest hold under 2%. Material for sequencing was PBMCs. The receptors were gathered from a man in his late teens or twenties in good health and CMV-seronegative. Each CDR3 is given with its conserved first and last residue. Each record gives: V gene, D gene, J gene, clone size, CDR3 DNA, CDR3 protein. A D gene is named only where the DNA matches it firmly. The size entry is marked missing in some rows and otherwise reads once, few, many or a size class.

TRBV28	NA	TRBJ1-5	NA	TGTGCCAGCAGCCCAGGCCATAGCAATCAGCCCCAGCATTTT	CASSPGHSNQPQHF
TRBV19	TRBD2	TRBJ2-3	NA	TGTGCCAGTAGTACGCTAGCGGCAAGCACAGATACGCAGTATTTT	CASSTLAASTDTQYF
TRBV9	TRBD1	TRBJ1-5	NA	TGTGCCAGCAGCGTAGGAGGGGGCGGGTGGAATCAGCCCCAGCATTTT	CASSVGGGGWNQPQHF
TRBV13	TRBD1	TRBJ1-1	NA	TGTGCCAGCAGCTTAAACACAGGGGTTTCAGCTTTCTTT	CASSLNTGVSAFF
TRBV7-9	TRBD1	TRBJ2-5	NA	TGTGCCAGCAGCTTAGCGGCCACAGGGGGGAAGACCCAGTACTTC	CASSLAATGGKTQYF
TRBV6-6	NA	TRBJ1-6	NA	TGTGCCAGCAGTTACTCAGGGGCAGGGGATTCACCCCTCCACTTT	CASSYSGAGDSPLHF
TRBV7-2	NA	TRBJ2-7	NA	TGTGCCAGCAGCTACCTCCGGGTAAGCTCCTACGAGCAGTACTTC	CASSYLRVSSYEQYF
TRBV5-1	NA	TRBJ1-1	once	TGCGCCAGCACTGAGACAGCAGGGAACACTGAAGCTTTCTTT	CASTETAGNTEAFF
TRBV9	NA	TRBJ1-3	NA	NA	CASSVGWGGGNTIYF
TRBV9	NA	TRBJ2-1	NA	TGTGCCAGCAGTGAGTCCCCGAGGGATGAGCAGTTCTTC	CASSESPRDEQFF
TRBV19	NA	TRBJ2-5	NA	TGTGCCAGTAGTGCGCGGGGCCTAGAGCAAGAGACCCAGTACTTC	CASSARGLEQETQYF
TRBV5-6	TRBD2	TRBJ2-1	NA	TGTGCCAGCCGCGGGACTAGCGAGTTATACAATGAGCAGTTCTTC	CASRGTSELYNEQFF